Below, 9 T cell receptor beta chains from the same sample are listed, as sequenced in a study of cytomegalovirus exposure and HLA in healthy donors. Assay used: immunoSEQ multiplex PCR; TCRdb lists only in-frame clones, some missing. The sample carries hundreds of thousands of clones, around 87% recorded once. What was sequenced was PBMCs. The receptors stem from a woman under 30 in good health and CMV-seropositive.

The chain employs TRBV7-6 and TRBJ1-3, with unresolved D. This CDR3 is built from 12 residues. Between the trimmed V and J ends, which lost 5 bases and 7 bases, there was a span of 9 bases. The germline gives CDR1 SGHVS, CDR2 FNYEAQ. CDR3 DNA sequence: TGTGCCAGCAGCCAGCGTGGGAACACCATATATTTT. This sequence encodes CASSQRGNTIYF.

The V call is TRBV5-1, the J call TRBJ1-2; TRBD1 matches at 8 bases. From germline, CDR1 is SGHRS and CDR2 YFSETQ. The CDR3 runs 14 residues. V lost 5 bases to trimming and J lost 7 bases; unmatched junction nucleotides: 10. The CDR3 here is CASSSDTTGGGYTF. CDR3 in DNA: TGCGCCAGCAGTTCAGACACAACAGGGGGTGGCTACACCTTC.

The chain combines TRBV7-9 with TRBJ2-7; D uncertain. Trimming took off 3 bases at V and 5 bases at J, with 11 bases between the two ends. The CDR3 consists of 13 residues. CDR1 SEHNR and CDR2 FQNEAQ come from the germline V gene (reference sequence). The CDR3 here is CASSFASIDEQYF. CDR3 bases: TGTGCCAGCAGCTTCGCCAGTATCGACGAGCAGTACTTC.

The chain has TRBV28 and TRBJ1-2, with D uncertain. V lost 6 bases and J lost 7, with 15 bases in between. CDR3 size: 13 residues. Germline CDR1 and CDR2: MDHEN and SYDVKM. The CDR3 DNA follows: TGTGCCAGCAGCCCGGCGGGAATTGGTGGCTACACCTTC. This sequence encodes CASSPAGIGGYTF.

J is TRBJ1-2 and V is TRBV6-1; no clear D gene. Between the trimmed V and J ends, which lost 7 bases and 0 bases, there was a span of 12 bases. CDR1 MNHNS and CDR2 SASEGT come from the germline V gene. The CDR3 length is 14 residues. CDR3 bases: TGTGCCAGCACTCGGCAGGCCCCTAACTATGGCTACACCTTC. Translation gives CASTRQAPNYGYTF.

The chain joins TRBV2 to TRBJ2-7; no definite D call. With 7 bases removed from V and 0 bases from J, the gap between germline ends came to 16 bases. Germline lookup yields CDR1 SNHLY and CDR2 FYNNEI. This CDR3 is built from 15 residues. The CDR3 nucleotides read TGTGCCAGCAATTTTGGGCTCCCGAGCTCCTACGAGCAGTACTTC. Translation gives CASNFGLPSSYEQYF.

The V gene is TRBV29-1, the J gene TRBJ2-1, with D tentatively TRBD1 (6 bases). Germline V gene sequence: CDR1 SQVTM, CDR2 ANQGSEA. V dropped 5 bases and J dropped 10 bases, with 12 bases sitting between them. The CDR3 consists of 11 residues. The CDR3 sequence: CSVTEQGEQFF. CDR3 sequence (DNA): TGCAGCGTTACTGAACAGGGAGAGCAGTTCTTC.

In this sample, this clone turned up once. V gene TRBV19 combines with J gene TRBJ2-7; 8 positions match TRBD2. The CDR3 length is 15 residues. Germline-derived CDR1 and CDR2 are LNHDA and SQIVND (reference sequence). Trimming cost V 11 bases and J 0 bases; bases outside gene matches: 12. In DNA form, the CDR3 reads TGTGCCTCGGCAGCTAGCGGGTCCAGCTCCTACGAGCAGTACTTC. Translating it yields CASAASGSSSYEQYF.

V and J are TRBV14 and TRBJ2-7; D may be TRBD2 (5 bases). The V and J ends lost 5 bases and 0 bases respectively, with 17 bases between them. Germline CDR1 SGHDN, CDR2 FVKESK. The CDR3 is made up of 16 amino acids. This CDR3 reads CASSSRRTGSSYEQYF. Here the CDR3 DNA reads TGTGCCAGCAGCTCGAGACGGACGGGGAGCTCCTACGAGCAGTACTTC.